Reported below is one TCR beta chain. What it binds is not known. This sample is part of a study of vaccination and CD4 T cells after COVID-19. Treatment defined: approximately nine-day PBMC culture with coronavirus spike peptide pools or control peptides (ViraFEST assay). Scientists ran DNA taken from cultured CD4+ T cells through the Oncomine TCR Beta short-read assay for sequencing. TCRdb re-called the PCR reads through MiXCR, storing one row per CDR3 protein. Altogether roughly 10,000 distinct CDR3 sequences are present, 30% being singletons, with the ten largest covering 8.5% to 10%. Specimen: CD4+ T cells from blood, cultured in vitro, collected after SARS-CoV-2 vaccination. The source of this sequence is a human donor who had recovered from COVID-19.

CDR3 sequence (DNA): TGTGCCAGCAAGTCAGGGGTCGCGGCTGACTATGGCTACACCTTC. This translates into CASKSGVAADYGYTF. This rearrangement joins TRBV2 to TRBJ1-2; possible D gene TRBD1, 6 bases. Germline CDR1 is SNHLY and CDR2 is FYNNEI. The CDR3 is made up of 15 amino acids. Trimming left V 7 bases short and J 3 bases short, with 18 bases between.